The clone carrying this T cell receptor (beta chain) was seen a handful of times. This sample was taken from a study of blood T cells in healthy people across ages. Looking at the study overall: Per every two T cells, about one barcoded beta molecule was captured by template switching.

Together with a sample-barcoded 5' primer, a J-beta primer mix was included in a second PCR lasting roughly 6 to 12 cycles. TCRdb itself ran the 5' RACE reads through MiXCR, one entry per CDR3 protein. Seen here are roughly 640,000 distinct CDR3 sequences, 25% to 30% observed once, and the top ten hold about a sixth. Trimming took off 2 bases at V and 5 bases at J, with 16 bases between the two ends. Germline V gene sequence: CDR1 SGHRS, CDR2 YFSETQ. The CDR3 sequence is 15 residues long. The receptor was isolated from a woman older than 75 in good health. Sequencing was performed on blood. The V gene is TRBV5-1, the J gene TRBJ2-5, with D tentatively TRBD2 (6 bases). As DNA, the CDR3 is TGCGCCAGCAGCTTTACGCCGGGAGAAGGGGAGACCCAGTACTTC. Its translation is CASSFTPGEGETQYF.